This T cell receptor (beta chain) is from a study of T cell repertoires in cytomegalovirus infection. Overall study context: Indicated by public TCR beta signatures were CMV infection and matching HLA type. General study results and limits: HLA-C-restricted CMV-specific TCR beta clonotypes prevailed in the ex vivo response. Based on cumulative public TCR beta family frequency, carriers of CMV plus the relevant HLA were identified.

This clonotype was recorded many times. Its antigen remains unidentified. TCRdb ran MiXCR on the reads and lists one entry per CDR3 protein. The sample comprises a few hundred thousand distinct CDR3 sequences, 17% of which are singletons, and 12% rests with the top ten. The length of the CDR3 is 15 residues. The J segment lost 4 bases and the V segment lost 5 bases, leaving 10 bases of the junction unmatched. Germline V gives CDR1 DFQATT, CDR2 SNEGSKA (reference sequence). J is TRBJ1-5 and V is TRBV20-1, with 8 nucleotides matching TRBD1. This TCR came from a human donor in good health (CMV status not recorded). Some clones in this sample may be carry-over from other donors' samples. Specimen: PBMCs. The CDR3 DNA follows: TGCAGTGCTGGAGGACAGGGCTTTCGAAATCAGCCCCAGCATTTT. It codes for CSAGGQGFRNQPQHF.